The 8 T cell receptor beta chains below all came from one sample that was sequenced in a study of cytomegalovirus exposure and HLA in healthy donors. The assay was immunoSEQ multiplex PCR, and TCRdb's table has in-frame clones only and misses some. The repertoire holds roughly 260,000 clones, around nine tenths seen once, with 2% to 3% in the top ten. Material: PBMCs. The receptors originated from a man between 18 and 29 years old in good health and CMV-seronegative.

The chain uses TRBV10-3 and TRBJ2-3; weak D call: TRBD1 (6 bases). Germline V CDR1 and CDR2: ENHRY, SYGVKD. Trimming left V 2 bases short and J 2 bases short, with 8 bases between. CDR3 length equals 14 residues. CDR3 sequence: CAISEGQNTDTQYF. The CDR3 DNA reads TGTGCCATCAGTGAGGGACAGAACACAGATACGCAGTATTTT.

CDR3 nucleotides: TGTGCCACCGCGGGGGGGGGAGAGACCCAGTACTTC. It yields the protein CATAGGGETQYF. The chain employs TRBV7-2 and TRBJ2-5; TRBD2 aligns across 9 bases. Looked up from germline, CDR1 is SGHTA and CDR2 is FQGNSA. The CDR3 has 12 residues. The V gene end was trimmed by 10 bases and the J gene end by 4 bases; junction bases not matched to a gene: 4.

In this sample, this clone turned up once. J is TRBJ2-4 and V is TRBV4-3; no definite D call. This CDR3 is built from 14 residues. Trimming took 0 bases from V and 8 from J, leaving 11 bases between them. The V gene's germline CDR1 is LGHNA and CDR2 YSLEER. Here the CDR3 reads CASSQDWHDHIQYF. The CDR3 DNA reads TGCGCCAGCAGCCAAGATTGGCACGATCACATTCAGTACTTC.

CDR3 bases: TGTGCCAGCAGCGTAGATCACGGTCAGCCCCAGCATTTT. Translating it yields CASSVDHGQPQHF. The genes are TRBV9 and TRBJ1-5; D is unresolved. Germline V gene sequence: CDR1 SGDLS, CDR2 YYNGEE. Deletions cut 0 bases from V and 6 bases from J, with 7 bases between. The CDR3 totals 13 residues.

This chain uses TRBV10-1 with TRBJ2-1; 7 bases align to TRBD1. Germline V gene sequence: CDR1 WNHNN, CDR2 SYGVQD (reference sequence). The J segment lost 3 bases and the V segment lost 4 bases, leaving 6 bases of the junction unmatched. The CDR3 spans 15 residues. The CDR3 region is CASSVRTGRYNEQFF. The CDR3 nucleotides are TGCGCCAGCAGTGTGAGGACAGGCCGCTACAATGAGCAGTTCTTC.

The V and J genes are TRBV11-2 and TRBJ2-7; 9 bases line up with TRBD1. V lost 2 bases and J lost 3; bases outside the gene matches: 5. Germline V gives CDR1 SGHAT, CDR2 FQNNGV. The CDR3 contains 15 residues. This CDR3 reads CASSLLPTGGYEQYF. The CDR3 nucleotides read TGTGCCAGCAGCTTACTCCCGACAGGGGGCTACGAGCAGTACTTC.

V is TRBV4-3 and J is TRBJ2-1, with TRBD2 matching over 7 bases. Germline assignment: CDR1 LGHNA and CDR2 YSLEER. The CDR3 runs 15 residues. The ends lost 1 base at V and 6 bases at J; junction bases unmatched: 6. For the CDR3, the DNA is TGCGCCAGCAGCCAAGGGAGGACTAGGTTCAATGAGCAGTTCTTC. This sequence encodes CASSQGRTRFNEQFF.

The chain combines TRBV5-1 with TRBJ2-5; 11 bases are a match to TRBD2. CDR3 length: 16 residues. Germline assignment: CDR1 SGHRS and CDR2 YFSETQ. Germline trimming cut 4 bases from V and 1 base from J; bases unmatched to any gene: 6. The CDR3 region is CASSPPGLAVQETQYF. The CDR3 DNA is TGCGCCAGCAGCCCCCCGGGACTAGCGGTCCAAGAGACCCAGTACTTC.